The 28 T cell receptor beta chains below were found in one sample sequenced in a study of OX40 agonist ivuxolimab in advanced cancers. Assay used: immunoSEQ multiplex PCR; TCRdb lists only in-frame clones, some missing. The table lists 20,000 to 30,000 clones, approximately 85% of them singletons. Sequences were derived from CD4+ or CD8+ T cells sorted from blood, sampled in a trial of the OX40 agonist ivuxolimab. These receptors all stem from an adult with an advanced solid tumor such as melanoma, head and neck, liver or kidney cancer.

The J gene is TRBJ1-2, the V gene TRBV4-3; tentative D call: TRBD1 (6 bases). Germline values: CDR1 LGHNA, CDR2 YSLEER. V gave up 3 bases and J gave up 3 bases, with 14 bases separating them. The CDR3 covers 15 residues. The CDR3 nucleotides are TGCGCCAGCAGCCAGAGTGACGGGGGCGACTATGGCTACACCTTC. Translating it yields CASSQSDGGDYGYTF.

The genes are TRBV27 and TRBJ2-3, with 8 positions matching TRBD2. This CDR3 comprises 14 residues. Trimming removed 4 bases from V and 3 bases from J; junction bases left unmatched: 3. CDR1 and CDR2 from the germline V gene are MNHEY and SMNVEV (reference sequence). The CDR3, as DNA: TGTGCCAGCAGTTCCGGGACTAGGACAGATACGCAGTATTTT. As protein: CASSSGTRTDTQYF.

The V and J genes are TRBV7-3 and TRBJ2-5; 12 bases align to TRBD2. Germline V gene data show CDR1 as SGHTA and CDR2 as FQGTGA. V was clipped by 2 bases and J by 2 bases; unmatched bases: 0. The CDR3 length is 15 residues. CDR3 bases: TGTGCCAGCAGCTTAGGACTAGCGGGGCAAGAGACCCAGTACTTC. Protein: CASSLGLAGQETQYF.

This clone was counted only a few times. The chain's CDR3 is CATHLSQANTGELFF. DNA of the CDR3: TGTGCCACACACTTATCACAGGCGAACACCGGGGAGCTGTTTTTT. The chain couples TRBV10-3 to TRBJ2-2; TRBD1 might be the D (5 bases). The germline gives CDR1 ENHRY, CDR2 SYGVKD. The CDR3 loop spans 15 amino acids. Trimming cost V 10 bases and J 0 bases, with 15 bases left between them.

This rearrangement joins TRBV11-2 to TRBJ2-1; D is ambiguous. The CDR3 extends over 15 amino acids. Looked up from germline, CDR1 is SGHAT and CDR2 is FQNNGV. The V gene lost 2 bases and the J gene lost 0 bases, with 8 bases spanning the gap. Here the CDR3 reads CASSLFASSYNEQFF. Written as DNA, the CDR3 is TGTGCCAGCAGCTTATTTGCTAGCTCCTACAATGAGCAGTTCTTC.

V and J are TRBV2 and TRBJ2-7; D is possibly TRBD2 (6 bases). The CDR3 is made up of 14 amino acids. V shed 6 bases and J shed 2 bases, with 14 bases lying between them. From germline, CDR1 is SNHLY and CDR2 FYNNEI. The CDR3 loop is CASSLRLDAYEQYF. In nucleotides, the CDR3 is TGTGCCAGCAGCTTACGACTAGATGCCTACGAGCAGTACTTC. Complete variable domain (other parts from reference TRBV2 and TRBJ2-7): EPEVTQTPSHQVTQMGQEVILRCVPISNHLYFYWYRQILGQKVEFLVSFYNNEISEKSEIFDDQFSVERPDGSNFTLKIRSTKLEDSAMYFCASSLRLDAYEQYFGPGTRLTVT.

The chain couples TRBV27 to TRBJ2-3; TRBD1 matches at 9 bases. The junction had 8 bases not matched to a gene; V was cut back by 6 bases and J by 4 bases. The CDR3 contains 15 residues. Germline V gives CDR1 MNHEY, CDR2 SMNVEV (reference sequence). CDR3 amino acids: CASRTWTGVSDTQYF. The CDR3 nucleotides read TGTGCCAGCAGAACTTGGACAGGGGTGTCAGATACGCAGTATTTT.

CDR3 in DNA: TGTGCCAGCAGCTTGACGGGCGCCCCGTACTATGGCTACACCTTC. It specifies CASSLTGAPYYGYTF. The rearrangement links TRBV5-4 to TRBJ1-2, with D uncertain. The germline V gene has CDR1 SGHNT and CDR2 YYREEE (reference sequence). CDR3 size: 15 residues. V dropped 1 base and J dropped 3 bases, with 13 bases sitting between them.

The genes are TRBV19 and TRBJ1-2; D gene unclear. Germline values: CDR1 LNHDA, CDR2 SQIVND (reference sequence). V dropped 9 bases and J dropped 7 bases, with 9 bases sitting between them. The CDR3 loop spans 10 amino acids. This CDR3 reads CASWAGGYTF. As DNA, the CDR3 is TGTGCCAGCTGGGCGGGTGGCTACACCTTC.

This clone has a handful of counts. The rearrangement joins TRBV10-3 to TRBJ2-5, with D perhaps matching TRBD1 or TRBD2 (5 bases each). CDR1 ENHRY and CDR2 SYGVKD come from the germline V gene. V was clipped by 3 bases and J by 1 base, with 18 bases between them. The CDR3 length is 17 residues. The CDR3, as DNA: TGTGCCATCAGTGAAACAGAGGGGAGCCCCTCCCAAGAGACCCAGTACTTC. This translates into CAISETEGSPSQETQYF.

The rearrangement links TRBV7-6 to TRBJ2-1; D assignment may be TRBD1 or TRBD2 (5 bases each). Per the germline V gene, CDR1 is SGHVS and CDR2 is FNYEAQ. The CDR3 is 16 amino acids. V was pared by 8 bases and J by 6 bases, with 23 bases between. CDR3 region: CASRLRPTGGFNEQFF. The CDR3, as DNA: TGTGCCAGCCGCCTTCGTCCAACAGGCGGGTTCAATGAGCAGTTCTTC.

The J gene is TRBJ2-7, the V gene TRBV11-2; unclear D gene. CDR3 size: 15 residues. Germline CDR1 SGHAT, CDR2 FQNNGV. Between the trimmed V and J ends, which lost 5 bases and 3 bases, there was a span of 17 bases. In nucleotides, the CDR3 is TGTGCCAGCAGCCACTCCCGGAGCAGAGACTACGAGCAGTACTTC. It translates to CASSHSRSRDYEQYF.

The chain employs TRBV20-1 and TRBJ2-7; D possibly corresponds to TRBD2 (5 bases). CDR3 size: 11 residues. V dropped 7 bases and J dropped 4 bases, with 11 bases sitting between them. The germline gives CDR1 DFQATT, CDR2 SNEGSKA (reference sequence). The CDR3 region has the DNA TGCAGTGTTAGGGAGAAATACGAGCAGTACTTC. As protein: CSVREKYEQYF.

As for this clone: Other DNA sequences in this specimen translate into the identical CDR3. The J gene is TRBJ2-7, the V gene TRBV27, with 11 nucleotides matching TRBD1. The V gene's germline CDR1 is MNHEY and CDR2 SMNVEV (reference sequence). The CDR3 covers 14 residues. V gave up 6 bases and J gave up 2 bases; unmatched junction bases: 3. The CDR3 protein is CASSLGQGAYEQYF. Written as DNA, the CDR3 is TGTGCCAGCAGCCTGGGACAGGGGGCCTACGAGCAGTACTTC.

The V gene is TRBV5-4, the J gene TRBJ2-2; TRBD1 matches at 9 bases. Germline V gene lookup returns CDR1 SGHNT and CDR2 YYREEE (reference sequence). V lost 7 bases, J lost 4 bases, and 8 bases stayed unmatched. The length of the CDR3 is 15 residues. The CDR3 DNA reads as TGTGCCAGCGGTCGGGACAGGGATGGCACCGGGGAGCTGTTTTTT. It translates to CASGRDRDGTGELFF.

This chain uses TRBV4-2 with TRBJ2-2; 11 nucleotides match TRBD2. Looked up from germline, CDR1 is LGHNA and CDR2 is YNFKEQ. CDR3 length: 15 amino acids. V lost 4 bases to trimming and J lost 5 bases; unmatched junction nucleotides: 3. Here the CDR3 DNA reads TGTGCCAGCAGCCCCTGGACTAGCGGGACCGGGGAGCTGTTTTTT. This gives the protein CASSPWTSGTGELFF.

This chain joins TRBV19 and TRBJ1-1; D ambiguous. This CDR3 contains 15 residues. The V gene lost 3 bases and the J gene lost 4 bases, with 15 bases spanning the gap. Germline V lookup: CDR1 LNHDA, CDR2 SQIVND (reference sequence). This CDR3 reads CASSMLGPRFTEAFF. CDR3 coding DNA: TGTGCCAGTAGTATGCTAGGGCCTCGTTTCACTGAAGCTTTCTTT.

This rearrangement joins TRBV29-1 to TRBJ2-1; D ambiguous. This CDR3 is built from 11 residues. Germline values: CDR1 SQVTM, CDR2 ANQGSEA. Trimming shortened V by 2 bases and J by 4 bases, and 3 bases separated the two germline ends. In DNA, the CDR3 is TGCAGCGTTGAACAGTACAATGAGCAGTTCTTC. Its translation: CSVEQYNEQFF.

V gene TRBV7-6 combines with J gene TRBJ2-1; the match to TRBD2 covers 9 bases. The CDR3 spans 16 residues. Germline loops: CDR1 SGHVS, CDR2 FNYEAQ. Trimming cost V 1 base and J 6 bases; bases outside gene matches: 7. The CDR3 is CASSLVGGRAVNEQFF. The CDR3 DNA follows: TGTGCCAGCAGCTTAGTTGGCGGGAGGGCGGTCAATGAGCAGTTCTTC.

This clone was seen ten or more times. This chain links TRBV6-5 with TRBJ1-5; no reliable D call. V lost 0 bases and J 4 bases, leaving 4 bases between the germline ends. In germline, CDR1 is MNHEY, CDR2 SVGAGI. CDR3 length equals 13 residues. The CDR3 nucleotides are TGTGCCAGCAGTTACTCGGTGAATCAGCCCCAGCATTTT. This encodes CASSYSVNQPQHF.

This clone was recorded once. This chain joins TRBV4-1 and TRBJ2-1; 12 bases agree with TRBD1. The CDR3 extends over 18 amino acids. Germline V lookup: CDR1 MGHRA, CDR2 YSYEKL. Trimming cost V 1 base and J 10 bases; bases outside gene matches: 14. CDR3 region: CASSQAQTLGQGAFEQFF. The CDR3 DNA is TGCGCCAGCAGCCAAGCCCAAACCCTGGGACAGGGGGCGTTCGAGCAGTTCTTC.

This clone is deemed medium-sized (0.01 to 0.1%). Other DNA sequences of this sample code for an identical CDR3. The chain combines TRBV13 with TRBJ1-3, with unresolved D. The CDR3 totals 14 residues. The V end was cut by 1 base, the J end by 4 bases, with 8 bases between. CDR1 is PRHDT and CDR2 is FYEKMQ in the germline V gene (reference sequence). The CDR3 region has the DNA TGTGCCAGCAGCTTAGAGGGCAGCGGAAACACCATATATTTT. Its translation is CASSLEGSGNTIYF. Variable domain in full (rest from reference TRBV13 and TRBJ1-3): AAGVIQSPRHLIKEKRETATLKCYPIPRHDTVYWYQQGPGQDPQFLISFYEKMQSDKGSIPDRFSAQQFSDYHSELNMSSLELGDSALYFCASSLEGSGNTIYFGEGSWLTVV.

This clone showed up just once. This chain links TRBV29-1 with TRBJ1-4; D not resolved. V was clipped by 4 bases and J by 8 bases, with 11 bases between them. Germline lookup yields CDR1 SQVTM and CDR2 ANQGSEA. The CDR3 contains 12 residues. The DNA for the CDR3 is TGCAGCGTTGTTGGCAGCCGGGAAAAACTGTTTTTT. This codes for CSVVGSREKLFF. Using reference TRBV29-1 and TRBJ1-4 for the parts outside the CDR3, the full variable domain is SAVISQKPSRDICQRGTSLTIQCQVDSQVTMMFWYRQQPGQSLTLIATANQGSEATYESGFVIDKFPISRPNLTFSTLTVSNMSPEDSSIYLCSVVGSREKLFFGSGTQLSVL.

This rearrangement joins TRBV28 to TRBJ1-4, with D perhaps matching TRBD1 (6 bases). V dropped 6 bases and J dropped 4 bases, with 18 bases sitting between them. Germline CDR1 is MDHEN and CDR2 is SYDVKM. The CDR3 is 16 amino acids. Here the CDR3 DNA reads TGTGCCAGCAGCCAACGCCAAGGGGGGATTAATGAAAAACTGTTTTTT. Its protein product is CASSQRQGGINEKLFF.

This chain uses TRBV25-1 with TRBJ2-3; no clear D. Trimming took 4 bases from V and 4 from J, leaving 3 bases between them. The CDR3 loop spans 11 amino acids. Germline lookup yields CDR1 MGHDK and CDR2 SYGVNS. The CDR3 DNA reads as TGTGCCAGCAGTGTATCAGATACGCAGTATTTT. Translating gives CASSVSDTQYF.

The V gene is TRBV5-1, the J gene TRBJ2-7, with 9 bases that match TRBD1. The V gene's germline CDR1 is SGHRS and CDR2 YFSETQ. This CDR3 contains 13 residues. V lost 3 bases and J lost 5; bases outside the gene matches: 3. In DNA, the CDR3 is TGCGCCAGCAGCTGGGACAGGGTGGACGAGCAGTACTTC. Translated: CASSWDRVDEQYF.

The rearrangement joins TRBV29-1 to TRBJ1-1, with 8 nucleotides matching TRBD1. This CDR3 spans 12 amino acids. V trimming: 5 bases; J trimming: 3 bases; junction bases outside the gene matches: 2. Looked up from germline, CDR1 is SQVTM and CDR2 is ANQGSEA. CDR3 protein: CSVPQGDTEAFF. The CDR3, as DNA: TGCAGCGTTCCACAGGGGGACACTGAAGCTTTCTTT.

The V gene is TRBV28, the J gene TRBJ2-3; no reliable D call. The ends were cut back, 3 bases at V and 0 bases at J, with 10 bases in the middle. In germline, CDR1 is MDHEN, CDR2 SYDVKM. The CDR3 is 15 amino acids. The CDR3 reads CASSFHLVSTDTQYF. In DNA form, the CDR3 reads TGTGCCAGCAGTTTCCATTTGGTCAGCACAGATACGCAGTATTTT. Full variable domain (rest looked up from reference TRBV28 and TRBJ2-3): DVKVTQSSRYLVKRTGEKVFLECVQDMDHENMFWYRQDPGLGLRLIYFSYDVKMKEKGDIPEGYSVSREKKERFSLILESASTNQTSMYLCASSFHLVSTDTQYFGPGTRLTVL.